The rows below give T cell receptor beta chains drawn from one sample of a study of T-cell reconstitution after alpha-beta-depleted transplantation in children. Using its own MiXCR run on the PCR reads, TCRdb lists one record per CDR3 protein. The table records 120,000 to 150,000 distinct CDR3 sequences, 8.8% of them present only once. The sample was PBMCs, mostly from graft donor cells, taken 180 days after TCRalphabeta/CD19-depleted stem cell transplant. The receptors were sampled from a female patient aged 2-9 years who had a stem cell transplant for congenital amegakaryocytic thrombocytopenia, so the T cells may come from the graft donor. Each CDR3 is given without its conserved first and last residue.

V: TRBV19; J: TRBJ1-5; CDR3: ASSIRVGRDQPQH
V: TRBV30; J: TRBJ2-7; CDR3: AWSTTLGQY
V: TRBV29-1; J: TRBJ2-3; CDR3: SVSEGGATDTQY
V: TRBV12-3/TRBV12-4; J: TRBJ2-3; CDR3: ASSLEPWSTDTQY
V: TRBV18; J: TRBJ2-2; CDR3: ASSPRQNTGELF
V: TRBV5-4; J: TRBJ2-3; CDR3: ASSRNRGSTDTQY
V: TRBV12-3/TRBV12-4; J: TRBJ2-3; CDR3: ASRSGRKADTQY
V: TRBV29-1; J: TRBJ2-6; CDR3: SVATSGGPSGANVLT
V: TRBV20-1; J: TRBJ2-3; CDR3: SARGPSRFSSKY
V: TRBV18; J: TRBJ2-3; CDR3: ASSPLLGSTDTQY
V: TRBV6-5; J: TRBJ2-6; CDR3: ASSYGGSFSGANVLT
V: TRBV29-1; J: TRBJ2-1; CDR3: SGTRVGEQF
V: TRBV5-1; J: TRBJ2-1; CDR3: ASSWGGANYNEQF
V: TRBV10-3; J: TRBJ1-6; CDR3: AISEGQGNSPLH
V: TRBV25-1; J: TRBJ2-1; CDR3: ASSGRQSSYNEQF
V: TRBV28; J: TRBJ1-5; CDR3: ASSFSRMLNQPQH
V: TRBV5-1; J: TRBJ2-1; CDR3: ASSASGRAGDSYNEQF
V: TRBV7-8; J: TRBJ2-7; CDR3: ASTQSGGNEQY
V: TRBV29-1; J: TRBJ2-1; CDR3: SVEGPGTSRNEQF
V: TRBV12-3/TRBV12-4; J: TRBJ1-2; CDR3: ASTSQSGIGYGYT
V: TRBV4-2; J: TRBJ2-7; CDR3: AMSAGTPSYDQY
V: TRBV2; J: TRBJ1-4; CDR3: AGAQENEKLF
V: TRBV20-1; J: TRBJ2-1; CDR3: SARDTAGWANEQF
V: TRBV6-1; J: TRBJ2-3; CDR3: ASDTLTYPGGDTQY
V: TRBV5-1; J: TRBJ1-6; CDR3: ASSVQEYNSPLH
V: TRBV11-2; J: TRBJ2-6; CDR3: ASSLGTGTGDSGANVLT
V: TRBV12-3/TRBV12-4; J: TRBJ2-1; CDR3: ASRPRGSGGAHNEQF
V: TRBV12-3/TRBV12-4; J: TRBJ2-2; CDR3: ASKGELEDTGELF
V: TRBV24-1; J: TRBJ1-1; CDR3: ATSDPGTSEAF
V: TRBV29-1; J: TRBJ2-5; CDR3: SGSAPFLETQY
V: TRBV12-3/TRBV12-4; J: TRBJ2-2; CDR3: AITPTRGVAGRTGELF
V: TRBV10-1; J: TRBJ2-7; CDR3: ASSTVRVEQY
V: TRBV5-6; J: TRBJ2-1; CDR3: ASKPRGSYNEQF
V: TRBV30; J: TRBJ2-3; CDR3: AWSEGDTQY
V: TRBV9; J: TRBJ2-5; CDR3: ASSVGSGRVEETQY
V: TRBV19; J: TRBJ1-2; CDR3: ASSGQLGHYGYT
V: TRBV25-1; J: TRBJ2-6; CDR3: ASSNLNSGANVLT
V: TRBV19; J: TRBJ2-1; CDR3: ASSIGGQYNEQF
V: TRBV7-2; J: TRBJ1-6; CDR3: ASSLGWPGGSPLH
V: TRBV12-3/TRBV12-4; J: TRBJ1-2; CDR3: ASSRSEGRGYT
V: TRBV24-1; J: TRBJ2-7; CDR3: ATSDLRRETSSYEQY
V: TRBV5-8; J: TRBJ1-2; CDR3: ASSKGANYGYT
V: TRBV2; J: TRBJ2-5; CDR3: ASSESTSGSFWEETQY
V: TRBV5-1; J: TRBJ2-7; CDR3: ASSLSRAGISYEQY
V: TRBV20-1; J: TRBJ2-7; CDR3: SASPNPSYEQY
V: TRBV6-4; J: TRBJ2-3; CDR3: TFSPVIAGGDTQY
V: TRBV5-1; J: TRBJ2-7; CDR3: ASSLEGKLSGTELSYEQY
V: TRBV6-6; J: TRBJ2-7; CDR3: ASTYRYEQY
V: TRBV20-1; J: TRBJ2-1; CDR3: SARDSGLANSYNEQF